This T cell receptor beta chain was observed in a study of T cell clonality in common variable immunodeficiency. Some clones are missing from TCRdb's copy, which holds only in-frame ones; the method was immunoSEQ multiplex PCR. Recorded here are around 16,000 clones, none singletons. This clone occurred many times. The antigen is undetermined. With the read ending 3 residues before the CDR3 end, the germline J gene is used to fill in that end. Study-wide results and limits: What drives increased CVID clonality needs T cell subpopulation sequencing. Reportedly, TCR beta sequences from common variable immunodeficiency showed fewer deletions and N-nucleotide insertions.

The CDR3 totals 15 residues. CDR1 is SGHTA, CDR2 FQGTGA, per germline. Trimming took 2 bases from V and 4 from J, leaving 11 bases between them. The TCR sequence derives from a human donor with common variable immunodeficiency. The rearrangement uses TRBV7-3 and TRBJ2-2; D might be TRBD2 (5 bases). Sequenced sample: peripheral blood mononuclear cells. The covered CDR3 bases are TGTGCCAGCAGCTTAGCGGGCCCGGGCACCGGGGAG. This gives the protein CASSLAGPGTGE. The CDR3 reads in full as CASSLAGPGTGELFF.